These 3 T cell receptor beta chains came from one sample sequenced in a study of T cell changes during pregnancy in multiple sclerosis. Libraries were prepared by immunoSEQ multiplex PCR; TCRdb keeps only in-frame clonotypes and omits some of them. The data hold over 50,000 clones, with approximately 88% observed a single time. The sample here was peripheral blood, taken in the first trimester of pregnancy. The receptors derive from a female donor with multiple sclerosis, enrolled in a pregnancy study.

The J gene is TRBJ1-1, the V gene TRBV27; 7 positions agree with TRBD1. This CDR3 is built from 11 residues. Germline V gene data show CDR1 as MNHEY and CDR2 as SMNVEV (reference sequence). V shed 6 bases, J shed 6 bases, and the junction held 1 base outside the gene matches. CDR3: CASRQGAEAFF. The CDR3 region has the DNA TGTGCCAGCAGGCAGGGGGCTGAAGCTTTCTTT.

This clone appeared once. CDR3 sequence (DNA): TGTGCCAGTAGTGATTTGAGACAGGGCGTAAATCAGCCCCAGCATTTT. Its translation: CASSDLRQGVNQPQHF. The chain has TRBV19 and TRBJ1-5, with TRBD1 matching over 7 bases. Germline lookup yields CDR1 LNHDA and CDR2 SQIVND (reference sequence). CDR3 length equals 16 residues. V shed 5 bases and J 4 bases; nucleotides not matched to a gene: 11.

The gene calls are TRBV5-1 and TRBJ2-1, with 10 positions matching TRBD2. CDR3 length equals 15 residues. CDR1 is SGHRS and CDR2 is YFSETQ in the germline V gene. The V gene end was trimmed by 2 bases and the J gene end by 8 bases; junction bases not matched to a gene: 7. CDR3 sequence: CASSLSGRAGDEQFF. CDR3 DNA: TGCGCCAGCAGCTTAAGCGGGAGGGCCGGGGATGAGCAGTTCTTC.